These 13 T cell receptor beta chains were sequenced from one sample in a study of T cells in Graves' hyperthyroidism and ophthalmopathy. Amplification targeted TCR beta CDR3 regions from RNA transcripts. HTBI primers were the set used in a first-round RT-PCR of the TCR CDR3. One entry per CDR3 protein, called by TCRdb with MiXCR from the multiplex PCR reads. The sample has hundreds of thousands of distinct CDR3 sequences; 15% to 20% are singletons. Sequences were obtained from blood. All receptors come from a man aged 40-49 years with Graves' ophthalmopathy.

This clonotype was counted at least ten times. The genes are TRBV24-1 and TRBJ1-1, with 7 bases lining up with TRBD1. Germline V lookup: CDR1 KGHDR, CDR2 SFDVKD. V lost 4 bases, J lost 4 bases, and 14 bases stayed unmatched. The CDR3 is made up of 17 amino acids. For the CDR3, the DNA is TGTGCCACCAGTGACCTTGACAGGGTTCGGATCGGCACTGAAGCTTTCTTT. Its protein product is CATSDLDRVRIGTEAFF.

This clonotype was seen ten or more times. The genes are TRBV20-1 and TRBJ2-7; 9 bases map to TRBD2. Germline V gene lookup returns CDR1 DFQATT and CDR2 SNEGSKA (reference sequence). The CDR3 runs to 12 residues. Trimming removed 7 bases from V and 2 bases from J; junction bases left unmatched: 3. CDR3 DNA sequence: TGCAGTGTGGCTAGCGGGACCTACGAGCAGTACTTC. Residues: CSVASGTYEQYF.

This clonotype was observed many times. The chain has TRBV7-9 and TRBJ2-3; TRBD2 matches 10 bases. Germline V CDR1 and CDR2: SEHNR, FQNEAQ (reference sequence). This CDR3 spans 15 amino acids. V shed 3 bases and J 2 bases; nucleotides not matched to a gene: 2. In nucleotides, the CDR3 is TGTGCCAGCAGCTTCCTAGCGGGAGCCACAGATACGCAGTATTTT. It is translated as CASSFLAGATDTQYF.

The J gene is TRBJ1-1, the V gene TRBV5-4; D uncertain. The germline V gene encodes CDR1 SGHNT and CDR2 YYREEE (reference sequence). V was cut by 4 bases and J by 4 bases, with 17 bases left in between. This CDR3 has 15 amino acids. CDR3 sequence (DNA): TGTGCCAGCAGCCCTATAACAGAGTCGTCCACTGAAGCTTTCTTT. Its protein product is CASSPITESSTEAFF.

V gene TRBV3-1 combines with J gene TRBJ2-1; 11 bases fit TRBD2. Germline lookup yields CDR1 LGHDT and CDR2 YNNKEL (reference sequence). V dropped 0 bases and J dropped 4; count of bases not matched to a gene: 5. CDR3 length: 17 amino acids. The CDR3 protein is CASSQDEGLAVYNEQFF. CDR3 bases: TGTGCCAGCAGCCAAGACGAGGGACTAGCGGTGTACAATGAGCAGTTCTTC.

This clonotype was recorded at least ten times. CDR3 DNA: TGTGCCAGCAGCCGCGAGACAGGGTTAGTTGTAGAGGGTGACTATGGCTACACCTTC. Translated, it gives CASSRETGLVVEGDYGYTF. The chain joins TRBV28 to TRBJ1-2; 7 bases are a match to TRBD1. V was clipped by 6 bases and J by 3 bases; unmatched bases: 22. Per germline, CDR1 MDHEN and CDR2 SYDVKM. This CDR3 region has 19 residues.

This clonotype was counted once. The chain recombines TRBV6-1 with TRBJ2-5, with D hard to call. The germline V gene encodes CDR1 MNHNS and CDR2 SASEGT. The CDR3 covers 12 residues. Trimming cost V 11 bases and J 5 bases, with 15 bases left between them. The CDR3 is CAGETRAETQYF. The CDR3 nucleotides read TGTGCCGGCGAGACACGAGCGGAGACCCAGTACTTC.

Many counts were recorded for this clonotype. The V and J genes are TRBV20-1 and TRBJ2-7; possibly TRBD2 for D (6 bases). CDR3 length: 12 residues. Germline V gene lookup returns CDR1 DFQATT and CDR2 SNEGSKA (reference sequence). V lost 3 bases and J 3 bases, leaving 9 bases between the germline ends. The CDR3 loop is CSASYGGYEQYF. The CDR3 bases are TGCAGTGCTAGCTACGGGGGCTACGAGCAGTACTTC.

V usage is TRBV29-1 and J usage is TRBJ2-3; no clear D gene. The ends were cut back, 0 bases at V and 7 bases at J, with 8 bases in the middle. Germline CDR1 and CDR2: SQVTM and ANQGSEA. The CDR3 has 12 amino acids. In nucleotides, the CDR3 is TGCAGCGTTGAAGATCATCTGAATACGCAGTATTTT. Its translation is CSVEDHLNTQYF.

This clonotype was observed a handful of times. The rearrangement uses TRBV30 and TRBJ2-7, with D possibly called TRBD1 or TRBD2 (6 bases each). V dropped 5 bases and J dropped 4 bases, with 24 bases sitting between them. The length of the CDR3 is 16 residues. Germline assignment: CDR1 GTSNPN and CDR2 SVGIG (reference sequence). In DNA, the CDR3 is TGTGCCTGGGATGAGAAGGGGGGCAGAGGGAGGTACGAGCAGTACTTC. Its translation: CAWDEKGGRGRYEQYF. The entire variable domain, with the rest obtained from reference TRBV30 and TRBJ2-7, is as follows: SQTIHQWPATLVQPVGSPLSLECTVEGTSNPNLYWYRQAAGRGLQLLFYSVGIGQISSEVPQNLSASRPQDRQFILSSKKLLLSDSGFYLCAWDEKGGRGRYEQYFGPGTRLTVT.

This clonotype was seen many times. The chain employs TRBV27 and TRBJ1-2, with TRBD1 matching 11 bases. CDR1 is MNHEY, CDR2 SMNVEV, per germline (reference sequence). The CDR3 is 17 residues long. J lost 8 bases, V lost 5 bases, and 16 bases had no gene match. CDR3 amino acids: CASSPIGQGAYSEGYTF. In DNA, the CDR3 is TGTGCCAGCAGTCCCATAGGACAGGGGGCGTATTCGGAGGGCTACACCTTC.

The J gene is TRBJ2-5, the V gene TRBV12-3 or TRBV12-4; no clear D gene. V was pared by 3 bases and J by 2 bases, with 7 bases between. CDR3 length equals 13 residues. DNA of the CDR3: TGTGCCAGCAGTTTCAACCTTCAAGAGACCCAGTACTTC. Amino acid sequence: CASSFNLQETQYF.

In its sample, this clonotype was seen many times. The V gene is TRBV28, the J gene TRBJ2-7, with 8 positions matching TRBD1. CDR3 size: 15 residues. Germline trimming cut 6 bases from V and 2 bases from J; bases unmatched to any gene: 9. The germline gives CDR1 MDHEN, CDR2 SYDVKM. In DNA, the CDR3 is TGTGCCAGCAGCTTAGCCGGGACAGGTCCCTACGAGCAGTACTTC. Translation: CASSLAGTGPYEQYF.